This TCR beta chain was documented in a study of shared clonotypes between healthy human individuals. Study as a whole: Donor ages ranged 18 to 49 years: a couple of women, a few men. CD4 naive and memory got three plates each, CD8 naive two, CD8 memory one. Broader study findings: In contrast to clonotypes shared by all four donors, non-shared clonotypes had lower generation probabilities. Sharing across four donors was highest in naive CD4 (roughly 5%) and lowest in memory CD8 (approximately 0.4%).

The ends lost 3 bases at V and 4 bases at J; junction bases unmatched: 6. This CDR3 region has 15 residues. From germline, CDR1 is LNHNV and CDR2 YYDKDF (reference sequence). To note about this clone: Its target is not known. Other nucleotide sequences in the sample specify the same CDR3.

Clones were read by immunoSEQ multiplex PCR, and TCRdb kept only the in-frame ones, dropping some. The sample consists of approximately 2,000,000 clones, roughly 92% of them appearing once. The source material was naive CD4+ T cells from PBMCs. The subset here: CD45RA+ positively selected. The V and J genes are TRBV15 and TRBJ2-1; 7 positions match TRBD2. The clonotype comes from a man younger than 35 in good health. Some clones in this sample may be carry-over from other donors' samples. The CDR3 region has the DNA TGTGCCACCAGCAGGGATAGCGGGTCATACAATGAGCAGTTCTTC. This sequence encodes CATSRDSGSYNEQFF.